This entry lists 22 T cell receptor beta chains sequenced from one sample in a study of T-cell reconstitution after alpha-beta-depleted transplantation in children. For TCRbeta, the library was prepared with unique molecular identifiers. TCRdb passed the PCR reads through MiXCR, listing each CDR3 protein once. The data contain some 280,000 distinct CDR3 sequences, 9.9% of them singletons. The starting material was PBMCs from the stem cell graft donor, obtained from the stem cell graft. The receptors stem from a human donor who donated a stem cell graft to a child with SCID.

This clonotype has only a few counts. This CDR3 is CSARGGALNSPLHF. The CDR3 DNA reads TGCAGTGCTAGAGGGGGGGCCCTTAATTCACCCCTCCACTTT. The gene calls are TRBV20-1 and TRBJ1-6; a weak D match, TRBD1 (6 bases). V dropped 1 base and J dropped 6 bases, with 10 bases sitting between them. The V gene's germline CDR1 is DFQATT and CDR2 SNEGSKA (reference sequence). This CDR3 has 14 amino acids.

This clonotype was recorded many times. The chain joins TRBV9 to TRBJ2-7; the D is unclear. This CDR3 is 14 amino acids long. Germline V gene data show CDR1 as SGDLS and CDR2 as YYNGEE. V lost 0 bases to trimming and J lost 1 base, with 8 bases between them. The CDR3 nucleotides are TGTGCCAGCAGCGTAGGAACCCCTTCCTACGAGCAGTACTTC. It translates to CASSVGTPSYEQYF.

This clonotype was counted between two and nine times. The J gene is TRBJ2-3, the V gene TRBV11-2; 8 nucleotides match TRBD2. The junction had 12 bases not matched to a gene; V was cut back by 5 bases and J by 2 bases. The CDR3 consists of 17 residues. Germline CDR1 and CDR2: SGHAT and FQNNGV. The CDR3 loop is CASSTLGRGVLTDTQYF. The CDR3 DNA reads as TGTGCCAGCAGCACCCTGGGGCGGGGGGTCCTCACAGATACGCAGTATTTT.

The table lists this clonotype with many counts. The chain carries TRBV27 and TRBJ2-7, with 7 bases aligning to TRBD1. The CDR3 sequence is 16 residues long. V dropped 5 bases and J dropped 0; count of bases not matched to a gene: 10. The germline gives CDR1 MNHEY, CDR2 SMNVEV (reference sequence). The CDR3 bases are TGTGCCAGCAGTCCCGATGGGACAGATAGCTCCTACGAGCAGTACTTC. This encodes CASSPDGTDSSYEQYF.

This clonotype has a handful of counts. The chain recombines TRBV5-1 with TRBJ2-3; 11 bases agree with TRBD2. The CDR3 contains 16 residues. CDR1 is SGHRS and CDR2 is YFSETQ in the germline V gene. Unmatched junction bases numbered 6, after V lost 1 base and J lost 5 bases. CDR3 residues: CASSLMASGGKDTQYF. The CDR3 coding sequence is TGCGCCAGCAGCTTGATGGCTAGCGGGGGGAAAGATACGCAGTATTTT.

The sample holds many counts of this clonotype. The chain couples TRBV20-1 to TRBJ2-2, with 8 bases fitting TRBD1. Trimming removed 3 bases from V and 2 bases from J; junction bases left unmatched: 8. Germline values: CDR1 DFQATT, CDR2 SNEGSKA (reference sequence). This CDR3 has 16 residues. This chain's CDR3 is CSARGQDLPNTGELFF. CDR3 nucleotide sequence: TGCAGTGCTAGGGGACAGGATCTTCCTAACACCGGGGAGCTGTTTTTT.

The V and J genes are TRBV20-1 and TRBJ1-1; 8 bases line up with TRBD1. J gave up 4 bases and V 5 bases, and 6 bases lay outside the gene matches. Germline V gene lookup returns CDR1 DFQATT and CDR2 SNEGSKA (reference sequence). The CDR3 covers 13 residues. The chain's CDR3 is CSASDRAATEAFF. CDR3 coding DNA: TGCAGTGCTTCGGACAGGGCGGCCACTGAAGCTTTCTTT.

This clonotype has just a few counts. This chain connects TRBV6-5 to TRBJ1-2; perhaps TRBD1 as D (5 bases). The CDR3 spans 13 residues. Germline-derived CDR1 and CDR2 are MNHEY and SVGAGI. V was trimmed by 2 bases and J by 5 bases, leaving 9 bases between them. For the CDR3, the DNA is TGTGCCAGCAGTTACCGGGGGGTATATGGCTACACCTTC. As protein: CASSYRGVYGYTF.

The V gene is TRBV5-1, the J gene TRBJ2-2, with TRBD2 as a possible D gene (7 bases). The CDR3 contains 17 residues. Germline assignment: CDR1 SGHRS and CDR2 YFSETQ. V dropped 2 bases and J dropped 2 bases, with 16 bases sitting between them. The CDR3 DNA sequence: TGCGCCAGCAGCTTCGGGGGGCCTACAAGAAACACCGGGGAGCTGTTTTTT. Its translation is CASSFGGPTRNTGELFF.

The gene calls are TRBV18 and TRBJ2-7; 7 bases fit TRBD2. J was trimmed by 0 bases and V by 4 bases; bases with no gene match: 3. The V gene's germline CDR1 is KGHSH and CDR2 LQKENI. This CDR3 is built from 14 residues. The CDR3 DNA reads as TGTGCCAGCTCACGGCGGGAGAGCTCCTACGAGCAGTACTTC. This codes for CASSRRESSYEQYF. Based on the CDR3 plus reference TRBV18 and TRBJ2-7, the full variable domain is NAGVMQNPRHLVRRRGQEARLRCSPMKGHSHVYWYRQLPEEGLKFMVYLQKENIIDESGMPKERFSAEFPKEGPSILRIQQVVRGDSAAYFCASSRRESSYEQYFGPGTRLTVT.

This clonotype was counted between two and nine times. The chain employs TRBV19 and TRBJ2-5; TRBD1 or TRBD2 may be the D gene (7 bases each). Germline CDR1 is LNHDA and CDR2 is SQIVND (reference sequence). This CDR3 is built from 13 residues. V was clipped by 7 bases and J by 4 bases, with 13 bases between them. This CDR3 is CASTFRGGETQYF. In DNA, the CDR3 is TGTGCCAGTACCTTCAGGGGGGGAGAGACCCAGTACTTC.

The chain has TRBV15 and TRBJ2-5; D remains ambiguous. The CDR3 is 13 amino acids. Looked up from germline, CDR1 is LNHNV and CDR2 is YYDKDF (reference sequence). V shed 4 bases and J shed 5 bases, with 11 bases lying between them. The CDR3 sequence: CATSNPREETQYF. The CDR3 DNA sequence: TGTGCCACCAGCAACCCCCGCGAGGAGACCCAGTACTTC.

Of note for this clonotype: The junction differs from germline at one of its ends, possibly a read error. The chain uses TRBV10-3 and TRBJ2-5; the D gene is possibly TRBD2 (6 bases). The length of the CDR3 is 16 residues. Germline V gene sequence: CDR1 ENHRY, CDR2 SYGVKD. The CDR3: CAVRDPSGLHAETQYF. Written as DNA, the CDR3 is TGTGCCGTCAGGGACCCCTCGGGACTCCACGCGGAGACCCAGTACTTC.

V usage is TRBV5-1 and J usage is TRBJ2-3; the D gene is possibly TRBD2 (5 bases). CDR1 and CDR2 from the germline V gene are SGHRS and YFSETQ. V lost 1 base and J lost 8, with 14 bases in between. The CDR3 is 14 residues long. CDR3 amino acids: CASSLIWLAGTQYF. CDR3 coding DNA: TGCGCCAGCAGCTTGATTTGGCTAGCTGGTACGCAGTATTTT.

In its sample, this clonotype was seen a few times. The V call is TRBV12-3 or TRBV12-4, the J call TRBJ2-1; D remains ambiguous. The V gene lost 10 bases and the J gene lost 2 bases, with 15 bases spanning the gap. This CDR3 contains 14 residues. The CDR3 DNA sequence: TGTGCCATCTTAAAGAACACTGCCTACAATGAGCAGTTCTTC. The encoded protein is CAILKNTAYNEQFF.

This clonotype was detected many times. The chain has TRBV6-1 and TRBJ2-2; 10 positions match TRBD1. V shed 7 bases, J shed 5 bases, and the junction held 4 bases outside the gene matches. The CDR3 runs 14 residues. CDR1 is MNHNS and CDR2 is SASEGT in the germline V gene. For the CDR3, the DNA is TGTGCCAGCACCGGGACAGGGGATACCGGGGAGCTGTTTTTT. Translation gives CASTGTGDTGELFF.

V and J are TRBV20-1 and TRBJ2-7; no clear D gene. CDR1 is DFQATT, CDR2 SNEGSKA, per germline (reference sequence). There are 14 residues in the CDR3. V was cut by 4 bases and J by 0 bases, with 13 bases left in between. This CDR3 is CSAKEAINSYEQYF. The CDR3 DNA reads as TGCAGTGCTAAGGAAGCCATAAACTCCTACGAGCAGTACTTC.

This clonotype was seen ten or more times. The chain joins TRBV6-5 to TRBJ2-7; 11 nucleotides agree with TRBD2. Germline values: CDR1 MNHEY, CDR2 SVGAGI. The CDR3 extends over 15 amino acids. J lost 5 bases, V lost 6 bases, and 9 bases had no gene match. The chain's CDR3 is CASRSFSGGADEQYF. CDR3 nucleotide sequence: TGTGCCAGCAGATCCTTTAGCGGGGGGGCCGACGAGCAGTACTTC.

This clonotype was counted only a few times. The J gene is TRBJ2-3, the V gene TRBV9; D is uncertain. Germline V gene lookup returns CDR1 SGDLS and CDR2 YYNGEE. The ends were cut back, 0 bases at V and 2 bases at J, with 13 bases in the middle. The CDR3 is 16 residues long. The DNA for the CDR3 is TGTGCCAGCAGCGTAGAGGGAACAGCCTACACAGATACGCAGTATTTT. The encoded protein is CASSVEGTAYTDTQYF. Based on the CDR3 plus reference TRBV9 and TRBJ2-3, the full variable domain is DSGVTQTPKHLITATGQRVTLRCSPRSGDLSVYWYQQSLDQGLQFLIQYYNGEERAKGNILERFSAQQFPDLHSELNLSSLELGDSALYFCASSVEGTAYTDTQYFGPGTRLTVL.

The CDR3 sequence is CASKQYLAGERDTQYF. The CDR3 DNA is TGCGCCAGCAAACAATACCTAGCGGGGGAACGAGATACGCAGTATTTT. V gene TRBV4-1 combines with J gene TRBJ2-3; 10 nucleotides agree with TRBD2. The junction had 12 bases not matched to a gene; V was cut back by 7 bases and J by 5 bases. From germline, CDR1 is MGHRA and CDR2 YSYEKL. This CDR3 is built from 16 residues.

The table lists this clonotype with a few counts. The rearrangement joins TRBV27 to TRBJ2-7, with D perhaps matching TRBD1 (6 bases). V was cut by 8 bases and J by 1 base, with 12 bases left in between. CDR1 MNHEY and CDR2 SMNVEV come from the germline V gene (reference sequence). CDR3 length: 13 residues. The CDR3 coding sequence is TGTGCCAGCCAGTCGAGGGGGTCCTACGAGCAGTACTTC. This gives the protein CASQSRGSYEQYF.

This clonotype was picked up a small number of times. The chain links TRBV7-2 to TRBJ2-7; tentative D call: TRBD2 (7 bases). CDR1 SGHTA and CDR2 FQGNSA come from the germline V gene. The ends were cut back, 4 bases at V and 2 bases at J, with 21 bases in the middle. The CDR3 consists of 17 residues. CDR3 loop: CASSSRGGAGPAYEQYF. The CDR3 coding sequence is TGTGCCAGCAGCTCCAGAGGGGGGGCGGGACCTGCCTACGAGCAGTACTTC.